This T cell receptor beta chain comes out of a study of blood T cell repertoires in COVID-19. There are a few counts of this clone. The table came from immunoSEQ multiplex PCR; TCRdb's copy has only in-frame clones and leaves some out. The sample carries 160,000 or so clones, roughly 90% recorded once. CDR1 is SEHNR and CDR2 is FQNEAQ in the germline V gene (reference sequence). The CDR3 extends over 14 amino acids. Trimming removed 1 base at V and 7 bases at J, with 13 bases between. The specimen sequenced was peripheral blood. This chain uses TRBV7-9 with TRBJ2-5; D not certain. The sequence was obtained from a man aged 55 to 69 with acute or convalescent COVID-19. The CDR3 DNA reads as TGTGCCAGCAGCTTAGAGGCCCAGACGGGGACCCAGTACTTC. Amino acids: CASSLEAQTGTQYF.